These 6 T cell receptor beta chains came from one sample sequenced in a study of beta chain features in type 1 diabetes. Sequencing targeted expressed TCRB transcripts, as all isolated RNA had been reverse transcribed. The assay was immunoSEQ multiplex PCR, and TCRdb's table has in-frame clones only and misses some. Among roughly 380,000 clones listed, around 19% were seen once. The sequencing sample was made of naive CD4+ T cells from blood. All receptors come from a woman aged 18-29 years in good health.

The rearrangement uses TRBV19 and TRBJ2-2; D is ambiguous. CDR1 and CDR2 from the germline V gene are LNHDA and SQIVND (reference sequence). V was trimmed by 7 bases and J by 8 bases, leaving 11 bases between them. The CDR3 loop spans 12 amino acids. CDR3 residues: CASTPPGGELFF. The CDR3 DNA reads TGTGCCAGTACGCCCCCCGGGGGGGAGCTGTTTTTT. The whole variable domain, filled in from reference TRBV19 and TRBJ2-2, reads DGGITQSPKYLFRKEGQNVTLSCEQNLNHDAMYWYRQDPGQGLRLIYYSQIVNDFQKGDIAEGYSVSREKKESFPLTVTSAQKNPTAFYLCASTPPGGELFFGEGSRLTVL.

This clone turned up a few times. This chain connects TRBV5-1 to TRBJ2-7; TRBD1 matches 8 bases. Germline V gene lookup returns CDR1 SGHRS and CDR2 YFSETQ. The CDR3 has 18 amino acids. V was pared by 0 bases and J by 4 bases, with 15 bases of the junction left unmatched. CDR3 nucleotide sequence: TGCGCCAGCAGCTTGGTAGGATCCGGGACAGGCCTATATTACGAGCAGTACTTC. Encoded protein: CASSLVGSGTGLYYEQYF.

The chain carries TRBV7-2 and TRBJ2-1; a possible D gene is TRBD2 (6 bases). The germline V gene has CDR1 SGHTA and CDR2 FQGNSA. V gave up 11 bases and J gave up 0 bases, with 14 bases separating them. This CDR3 is built from 14 residues. The CDR3 reads CAWVAVSSYNEQFF. The CDR3 DNA reads TGTGCCTGGGTAGCGGTAAGCTCCTACAATGAGCAGTTCTTC.

The chain links TRBV6-5 to TRBJ2-3; D is possibly TRBD1 (5 bases). The CDR3 contains 14 residues. CDR1 and CDR2 from the germline V gene are MNHEY and SVGAGI. V was clipped by 2 bases and J by 1 base, with 7 bases between them. The chain's CDR3 is CASSYPTGTDTQYF. The CDR3 bases are TGTGCCAGCAGTTACCCGACAGGCACAGATACGCAGTATTTT.

The V gene is TRBV5-4, the J gene TRBJ1-1; tentatively, D is TRBD1 (5 bases). The CDR3 contains 13 residues. Germline V gives CDR1 SGHNT, CDR2 YYREEE (reference sequence). Trimming stripped 3 bases from V and 6 bases from J, with 12 bases between. The CDR3: CASSSDRTPEAFF. DNA for the CDR3: TGTGCCAGCAGCTCTGACAGAACACCTGAAGCTTTCTTT.

Only a few counts were recorded for this clone. The J gene is TRBJ2-7, the V gene TRBV6-1; D is possibly TRBD1 (6 bases). The CDR3 sequence is 12 residues long. Germline V gene sequence: CDR1 MNHNS, CDR2 SASEGT. V was shortened by 4 bases and J by 4 bases, with 8 bases between the two germline ends. CDR3 protein: CASSGDIYEQYF. The CDR3 DNA sequence: TGTGCCAGCAGTGGGGACATTTACGAGCAGTACTTC.